The 32 T cell receptor beta chains below all came from one sample that was sequenced in a study of beta chain features in type 1 diabetes. The entirety of the isolated RNA underwent reverse transcription, so expressed TCRB transcripts were sequenced. The repertoire was sequenced with immunoSEQ multiplex PCR; TCRdb's copy has only in-frame clones and lacks some. The table lists tens of thousands of clones, roughly 31% of them singletons. Source material: stem cell memory CD4+ T cells from blood. These receptor sequences come from a young woman in good health.

The chain joins TRBV5-1 to TRBJ2-3, with 7 nucleotides matching TRBD1. The CDR3 runs to 14 residues. V lost 4 bases, J lost 5 bases, and 7 bases stayed unmatched. Germline CDR1 and CDR2: SGHRS and YFSETQ. The CDR3 loop is CASSNTGAGDTQYF. CDR3 nucleotides: TGCGCCAGCAGCAACACAGGGGCGGGAGATACGCAGTATTTT. Drawing the rest from reference TRBV5-1 and TRBJ2-3, the complete variable domain is KAGVTQTPRYLIKTRGQQVTLSCSPISGHRSVSWYQQTPGQGLQFLFEYFSETQRNKGNFPGRFSGRQFSNSRSEMNVSTLELGDSALYLCASSNTGAGDTQYFGPGTRLTVL.

DNA for the CDR3: TGTGCCAGCAGCTTGGCCTCGACTTATGATGGCTACACCTTC. Amino acids: CASSLASTYDGYTF. The genes are TRBV5-4 and TRBJ1-2; D is unresolved. Trimming pared 0 bases from V and 6 bases from J, leaving 12 bases between. This CDR3 contains 14 residues. The V gene's germline CDR1 is SGHNT and CDR2 YYREEE (reference sequence).

This clone was detected a few times. J is TRBJ1-5 and V is TRBV5-6; D is unresolved. Trimming left V 3 bases short and J 0 bases short, with 13 bases between. Germline CDR1 is SGHDT and CDR2 is YYEEEE. The CDR3 consists of 16 residues. The CDR3 reads CASSSSGSYSNQPQHF. The CDR3 DNA reads TGTGCCAGCAGCTCTTCGGGGAGTTATAGCAATCAGCCCCAGCATTTT.

The chain joins TRBV2 to TRBJ2-5, with 9 bases that match TRBD2. This CDR3 is 16 amino acids long. The ends lost 7 bases at V and 5 bases at J; junction bases unmatched: 14. The V gene's germline CDR1 is SNHLY and CDR2 FYNNEI. CDR3 nucleotides: TGTGCCAGCATCGAAGCGGTAGCGGGGGCCCAGGAGACCCAGTACTTC. Translation gives CASIEAVAGAQETQYF.

This clone was observed a handful of times. The J gene is TRBJ2-3, the V gene TRBV7-3; maybe TRBD1 (5 bases). CDR3 size: 14 residues. Germline CDR1 reads SGHTA; CDR2 reads FQGTGA. Trimming took off 3 bases at V and 4 bases at J, with 11 bases between the two ends. As DNA, the CDR3 is TGTGCCAGCAGCTTGGCAGGGTACTCAGATACGCAGTATTTT. Residues: CASSLAGYSDTQYF. The full variable domain, its missing parts supplied by reference TRBV7-3 and TRBJ2-3, is GAGVSQTPSNKVTEKGKYVELRCDPISGHTALYWYRQSLGQGPEFLIYFQGTGAADDSGLPNDRFFAVRPEGSVSTLKIQRTERGDSAVYLCASSLAGYSDTQYFGPGTRLTVL.

The chain links TRBV19 to TRBJ2-7, with 9 positions matching TRBD1. The CDR3 has 12 residues. The germline V gene encodes CDR1 LNHDA and CDR2 SQIVND (reference sequence). The CDR3 region has the DNA TGTGGGGGACAGGGACGGTTGAACGAGCAGTACTTC. Protein: CGGQGRLNEQYF.

The count of this clone is one. The genes are TRBV4-1 and TRBJ2-7; the D gene is possibly TRBD1 (5 bases). Germline V CDR1 and CDR2: MGHRA, YSYEKL. V lost 5 bases and J lost 0, with 11 bases in between. The CDR3 contains 14 residues. The CDR3 region is CASSTAGNSYEQYF. The CDR3 DNA follows: TGCGCCAGCAGCACGGCAGGGAACTCCTACGAGCAGTACTTC.

CDR3 bases: TGTGCCAGCAGCTTAAGTATCGGGGGTCAAGAGACCCAGTACTTC. This codes for CASSLSIGGQETQYF. V usage is TRBV11-2 and J usage is TRBJ2-5, with a weak D call TRBD2 (6 bases). The germline CDR1 and CDR2 sequences are SGHAT and FQNNGV. This CDR3 has 15 residues. Trimming cost V 2 bases and J 2 bases, with 12 bases left between them.

A few counts support this clone. The chain recombines TRBV14 with TRBJ1-2, with a weak D call TRBD1 (6 bases). Germline V gene sequence: CDR1 SGHDN, CDR2 FVKESK. Trimming removed 4 bases at V and 0 bases at J, with 9 bases between. The CDR3 totals 14 residues. Here the CDR3 DNA reads TGTGCCAGCAGCCTACAGGGTACTAACTATGGCTACACCTTC. Protein product: CASSLQGTNYGYTF. The full variable domain, with the rest looked up from reference TRBV14 and TRBJ1-2, is EAGVTQFPSHSVIEKGQTVTLRCDPISGHDNLYWYRRVMGKEIKFLLHFVKESKQDESGMPNNRFLAERTGGTYSTLKVQPAELEDSGVYFCASSLQGTNYGYTFGSGTRLTVV.

The V and J genes are TRBV6-6 and TRBJ1-1, with D possibly matching TRBD1 (5 bases). Germline-derived CDR1 and CDR2 are MNHNY and SVGAGI (reference sequence). V gave up 6 bases and J gave up 4 bases, with 15 bases separating them. This CDR3 is 14 amino acids long. Written as DNA, the CDR3 is TGTGCCAGCAGCGCTGGGGCGGGGCTCACTGAAGCTTTCTTT. Amino acid sequence: CASSAGAGLTEAFF.

This clone has a handful of counts. The chain couples TRBV5-1 to TRBJ2-6, with D unresolved. This CDR3 spans 18 amino acids. Germline V gene data show CDR1 as SGHRS and CDR2 as YFSETQ. V gave up 0 bases and J gave up 4 bases, with 17 bases separating them. The CDR3 loop reads CASSLDPISVSGANVLTF. The DNA of the CDR3 is TGCGCCAGCAGCTTGGATCCTATTTCTGTCTCCGGGGCCAACGTCCTGACTTTC. The full variable domain, its missing parts supplied by reference TRBV5-1 and TRBJ2-6, is KAGVTQTPRYLIKTRGQQVTLSCSPISGHRSVSWYQQTPGQGLQFLFEYFSETQRNKGNFPGRFSGRQFSNSRSEMNVSTLELGDSALYLCASSLDPISVSGANVLTFGAGSRLTVL.

V and J are TRBV6-6 and TRBJ1-2, with D possibly TRBD1 on 5 matching bases. V lost 6 bases, J lost 4 bases, and 18 bases lay in between. This CDR3 is 15 amino acids long. Germline V gene lookup returns CDR1 MNHNY and CDR2 SVGAGI (reference sequence). The CDR3 reads CASSFDADSFYGYTF. As DNA, the CDR3 is TGTGCCAGCAGCTTCGACGCCGACAGTTTCTATGGCTACACCTTC.

This chain uses TRBV7-9 with TRBJ2-3; TRBD2 matches 14 bases. CDR3 length: 18 amino acids. CDR1 SEHNR and CDR2 FQNEAQ come from the germline V gene (reference sequence). The trim removed 5 bases at V and 3 bases at J, leaving 10 bases unmatched. The CDR3, as DNA: TGTGCCAGCAGCCGCCCCGGGACTAGCGGGAGTAGAACAGATACGCAGTATTTT. Translation: CASSRPGTSGSRTDTQYF.

This rearrangement joins TRBV18 to TRBJ2-1; 7 nucleotides match TRBD2. Germline-derived CDR1 and CDR2 are KGHSH and LQKENI. CDR3 length equals 13 residues. Trimming took 2 bases from V and 9 from J; bases not matched to a gene: 4. The CDR3 loop is CASSPGGGSEQFF. The CDR3, as DNA: TGTGCCAGCTCACCAGGGGGAGGGAGTGAGCAGTTCTTC.

The CDR3 bases are TGTGCCAGCAGCTCCCTACGATCCAAAGGGGGCTTCTCCTACAATGAGCAGTTCTTC. Protein sequence: CASSSLRSKGGFSYNEQFF. V usage is TRBV11-2 and J usage is TRBJ2-1; 7 positions agree with TRBD1. Per germline, CDR1 SGHAT and CDR2 FQNNGV. There are 19 residues in the CDR3. The junction had 15 bases not matched to a gene; V was cut back by 4 bases and J by 0 bases.

For the CDR3, the DNA is TGTGCCAGTAGCGCTATTACAGGAGTACTAGCCAAAAACATTCAGTACTTC. This encodes CASSAITGVLAKNIQYF. The rearrangement joins TRBV19 to TRBJ2-4; possibly TRBD1 for D (5 bases). V gave up 6 bases and J gave up 0 bases, with 18 bases separating them. Germline V gives CDR1 LNHDA, CDR2 SQIVND (reference sequence). This CDR3 is built from 17 residues. The full variable domain, in which reference TRBV19 and TRBJ2-4 provide the parts outside the CDR3, is DGGITQSPKYLFRKEGQNVTLSCEQNLNHDAMYWYRQDPGQGLRLIYYSQIVNDFQKGDIAEGYSVSREKKESFPLTVTSAQKNPTAFYLCASSAITGVLAKNIQYFGAGTRLSVL.

Only a few counts were recorded for this clone. The chain recombines TRBV29-1 with TRBJ2-3; maybe TRBD2 (5 bases). CDR3 size: 14 residues. Between the trimmed V and J ends, which lost 5 bases and 4 bases, there was a span of 16 bases. Germline loops: CDR1 SQVTM, CDR2 ANQGSEA. CDR3 in amino acids: CSVNLASYADTQYF. The CDR3 DNA follows: TGCAGCGTTAATTTAGCGAGTTACGCAGATACGCAGTATTTT.

This clone occurred a few times. The J gene is TRBJ1-1, the V gene TRBV5-1; possibly TRBD1 for D (5 bases). The V gene lost 1 base and the J gene lost 4 bases, with 8 bases spanning the gap. Germline loops: CDR1 SGHRS, CDR2 YFSETQ. The CDR3 is made up of 13 amino acids. The CDR3 protein is CASSLRGRTEAFF. CDR3 DNA: TGCGCCAGCAGCTTGAGGGGCCGCACTGAAGCTTTCTTT.

The chain carries TRBV7-9 and TRBJ1-1, with D unresolved. V dropped 0 bases and J dropped 2 bases, with 19 bases sitting between them. There are 18 residues in the CDR3. The germline V gene encodes CDR1 SEHNR and CDR2 FQNEAQ (reference sequence). The CDR3 is CASSLASMSSSPNTEAFF. The CDR3 DNA follows: TGTGCCAGCAGCTTAGCTTCCATGAGTTCGAGTCCTAACACTGAAGCTTTCTTT.

In its sample, this clone was seen a few times. This chain joins TRBV27 and TRBJ1-3; unclear D gene. CDR1 MNHEY and CDR2 SMNVEV come from the germline V gene (reference sequence). CDR3 size: 15 residues. V shed 4 bases and J shed 0 bases, with 10 bases lying between them. The CDR3 region has the DNA TGTGCCAGCAGTTCCAGATCTCCCTCTGGAAACACCATATATTTT. Its translation is CASSSRSPSGNTIYF.

This clone was found a few times. The V call is TRBV4-2, the J call TRBJ2-3, with 9 bases identical to TRBD2. With V trimmed by 1 base and J by 5 bases, 4 bases remained unmatched. Germline CDR1 and CDR2: LGHNA and YNFKEQ. The length of the CDR3 is 15 residues. CDR3 DNA sequence: TGTGCCAGCAGCCAAGTTAGCGGGGGCTTAGATACGCAGTATTTT. This codes for CASSQVSGGLDTQYF.

The CDR3 protein is CASSLTTGGLPGPQHF. CDR3 coding DNA: TGTGCCAGCAGCTTAACGACAGGGGGCCTTCCAGGGCCCCAGCATTTT. The rearrangement joins TRBV7-9 to TRBJ1-5, with 10 bases fitting TRBD1. The CDR3 runs to 16 residues. With 2 bases clipped from V and 9 bases from J, the junction kept 10 bases outside the gene matches. Germline CDR1 and CDR2: SEHNR and FQNEAQ (reference sequence).

The rearrangement uses TRBV5-1 and TRBJ2-2; 11 nucleotides align to TRBD2. The CDR3 extends over 14 amino acids. CDR1 and CDR2 from the germline V gene are SGHRS and YFSETQ. V lost 6 bases and J lost 4; bases outside the gene matches: 2. Here the CDR3 reads CASIGLAGTGELFF. The CDR3 DNA sequence: TGCGCCAGCATCGGACTAGCGGGCACCGGGGAGCTGTTTTTT.

This clone was picked up a small number of times. The chain joins TRBV4-1 to TRBJ1-2, with TRBD1 identical over 10 bases. Trimming at V came to 4 bases and at J to 5 bases, leaving 7 bases not matched to a gene. Germline V gene sequence: CDR1 MGHRA, CDR2 YSYEKL. The CDR3 has 15 amino acids. The CDR3 spells CASSLGTGVQYGYTF. CDR3 DNA: TGCGCCAGCAGCCTCGGGACAGGGGTTCAGTATGGCTACACCTTC.

In its sample, this clone was seen a few times. The rearrangement joins TRBV28 to TRBJ2-1; D might be TRBD2 (5 bases). V lost 6 bases and J 15 bases, leaving 15 bases between the germline ends. Germline V lookup: CDR1 MDHEN, CDR2 SYDVKM. CDR3 length: 11 amino acids. The CDR3 protein is CASSSREWRFF. Written as DNA, the CDR3 is TGTGCCAGCAGCTCACGGGAATGGAGGTTCTTC.

The rearrangement joins TRBV15 to TRBJ2-3; D might be TRBD2 (5 bases). In germline, CDR1 is LNHNV, CDR2 YYDKDF (reference sequence). V shed 7 bases and J shed 5 bases, with 13 bases lying between them. The CDR3 has 13 amino acids. In DNA form, the CDR3 reads TGTGCCACCAAAGAGGGAGTCATAGATACGCAGTATTTT. This codes for CATKEGVIDTQYF.

This chain uses TRBV18 with TRBJ1-4, with TRBD1 identical over 7 bases. J gave up 7 bases and V 6 bases, and 8 bases lay outside the gene matches. CDR3 size: 14 residues. Germline values: CDR1 KGHSH, CDR2 LQKENI. This CDR3 reads CASSPTGRGEKLFF. The CDR3 DNA sequence: TGTGCCAGCTCCCCGACAGGGAGAGGTGAAAAACTGTTTTTT.

This clone showed up just once. The chain employs TRBV10-1 and TRBJ2-5, with D possibly being TRBD1 (5 bases). Germline V gives CDR1 WNHNN, CDR2 SYGVQD (reference sequence). V was cut by 5 bases and J by 5 bases, with 15 bases left in between. This CDR3 contains 14 residues. In DNA form, the CDR3 reads TGCGCCAGCAGTCTGGCAGGGCTTTTGGAGACCCAGTACTTC. Amino acids: CASSLAGLLETQYF.

This clone has only a few counts. The genes are TRBV5-1 and TRBJ2-5; a possible D gene is TRBD1 (6 bases). Germline values: CDR1 SGHRS, CDR2 YFSETQ. This CDR3 has 13 amino acids. The V and J ends lost 2 bases and 5 bases respectively, with 10 bases between them. The CDR3 region is CASSFGGEETQYF. In DNA, the CDR3 is TGCGCCAGCAGCTTTGGGGGCGAGGAGACCCAGTACTTC.

The chain recombines TRBV5-1 with TRBJ2-7, with D perhaps TRBD2 (6 bases). V gave up 6 bases and J gave up 5 bases, with 18 bases separating them. The CDR3 loop spans 14 amino acids. CDR1 and CDR2 from the germline V gene are SGHRS and YFSETQ. The CDR3 DNA follows: TGCGCCAGCACATTCCGGGAGCCTCGGGACGAGCAGTACTTC. Its protein product is CASTFREPRDEQYF.

The chain links TRBV11-1 to TRBJ2-1; 7 bases fit TRBD2. Germline V gives CDR1 SGHAT, CDR2 FQDESV (reference sequence). V was clipped by 3 bases and J by 0 bases; unmatched bases: 2. This CDR3 spans 15 amino acids. The CDR3 region is CASSFRGDSYNEQFF. For the CDR3, the DNA is TGTGCCAGCAGCTTCCGGGGGGACTCCTACAATGAGCAGTTCTTC.

The chain joins TRBV6-5 to TRBJ2-2; 7 nucleotides agree with TRBD2. Germline V gene lookup returns CDR1 MNHEY and CDR2 SVGAGI. CDR3 size: 14 residues. V lost 5 bases to trimming and J lost 7 bases; unmatched junction nucleotides: 7. CDR3 nucleotides: TGTGCCAGCAGTCGCGGGGGTGCGGGCGGGGAGCTGTTTTTT. Amino acids: CASSRGGAGGELFF.